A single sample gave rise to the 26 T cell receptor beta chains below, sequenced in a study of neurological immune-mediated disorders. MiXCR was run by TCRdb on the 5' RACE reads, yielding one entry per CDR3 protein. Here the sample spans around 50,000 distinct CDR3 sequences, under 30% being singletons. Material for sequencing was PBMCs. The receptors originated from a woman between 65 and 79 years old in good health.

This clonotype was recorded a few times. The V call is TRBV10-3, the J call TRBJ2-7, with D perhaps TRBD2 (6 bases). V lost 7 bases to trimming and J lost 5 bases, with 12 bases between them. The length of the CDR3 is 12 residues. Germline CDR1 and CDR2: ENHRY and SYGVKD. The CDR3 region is CAITGSGDEQYF. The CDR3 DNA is TGTGCCATCACCGGGAGTGGGGACGAGCAGTACTTC.

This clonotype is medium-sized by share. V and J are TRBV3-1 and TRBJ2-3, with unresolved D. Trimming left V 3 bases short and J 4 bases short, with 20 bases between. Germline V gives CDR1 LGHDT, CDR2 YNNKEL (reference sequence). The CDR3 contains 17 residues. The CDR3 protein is CASSQVTAPSHPDTQYF. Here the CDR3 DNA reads TGTGCCAGCAGCCAGGTGACCGCACCTTCCCACCCAGATACGCAGTATTTT.

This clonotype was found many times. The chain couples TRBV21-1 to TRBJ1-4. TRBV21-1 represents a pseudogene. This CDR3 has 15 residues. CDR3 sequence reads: CASSKAPEGNEKLFF. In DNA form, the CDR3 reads TGTGCCAGCAGCAAAGCACCCGAGGGAAATGAAAAACTGTTTTTT.

This CDR3 reads CASSQDKPSFGKDTEAFF. CDR3 sequence (DNA): TGTGCCAGCAGCCAAGATAAGCCTTCGTTCGGGAAGGACACTGAAGCTTTCTTT. This chain uses TRBV14 with TRBJ1-1; no firm D call. CDR1 and CDR2 from the germline V gene are SGHDN and FVKESK. The CDR3 contains 18 residues. Trimming pared 0 bases from V and 3 bases from J, leaving 20 bases between.

For the CDR3, the DNA is TGTGCCAGCAGTTCAAGTCTCGGCGAAAAACTGTTTTTT. Residues: CASSSSLGEKLFF. The chain is built from TRBV12-3 or TRBV12-4 and TRBJ1-4; D gene unclear. Between the trimmed V and J ends, which lost 4 bases and 8 bases, there was a span of 11 bases. The CDR3 contains 13 residues.

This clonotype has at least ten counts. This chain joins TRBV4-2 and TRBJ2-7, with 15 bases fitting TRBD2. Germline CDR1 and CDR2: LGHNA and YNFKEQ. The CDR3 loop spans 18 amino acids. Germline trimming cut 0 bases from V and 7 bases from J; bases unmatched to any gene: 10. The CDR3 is CASSQDLRGLAGGWEQYF. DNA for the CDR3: TGTGCCAGCAGCCAAGACCTTCGTGGACTAGCGGGAGGGTGGGAGCAGTACTTC.

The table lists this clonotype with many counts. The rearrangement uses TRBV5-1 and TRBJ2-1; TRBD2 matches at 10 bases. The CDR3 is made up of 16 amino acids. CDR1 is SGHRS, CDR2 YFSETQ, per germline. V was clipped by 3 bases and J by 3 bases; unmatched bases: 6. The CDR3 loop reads CASSSPAGGVYNEQFF. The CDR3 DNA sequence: TGCGCCAGCAGCTCCCCAGCGGGAGGGGTCTACAATGAGCAGTTCTTC.

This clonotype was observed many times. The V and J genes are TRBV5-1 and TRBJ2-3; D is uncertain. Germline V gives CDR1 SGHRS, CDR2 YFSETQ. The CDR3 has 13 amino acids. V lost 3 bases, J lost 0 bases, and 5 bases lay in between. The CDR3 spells CASSSPSTDTQYF. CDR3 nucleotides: TGCGCCAGCAGCTCCCCTAGCACAGATACGCAGTATTTT. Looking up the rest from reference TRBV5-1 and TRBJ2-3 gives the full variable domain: KAGVTQTPRYLIKTRGQQVTLSCSPISGHRSVSWYQQTPGQGLQFLFEYFSETQRNKGNFPGRFSGRQFSNSRSEMNVSTLELGDSALYLCASSSPSTDTQYFGPGTRLTVL.

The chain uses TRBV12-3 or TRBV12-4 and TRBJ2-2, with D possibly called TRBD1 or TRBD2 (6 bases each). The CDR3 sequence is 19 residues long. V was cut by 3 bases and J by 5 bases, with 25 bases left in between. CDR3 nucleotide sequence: TGTGCCAGCAGTTTTGGAGGGCAAACAGGGTTCGAGAGAACCGGGGAGCTGTTTTTT. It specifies CASSFGGQTGFERTGELFF.

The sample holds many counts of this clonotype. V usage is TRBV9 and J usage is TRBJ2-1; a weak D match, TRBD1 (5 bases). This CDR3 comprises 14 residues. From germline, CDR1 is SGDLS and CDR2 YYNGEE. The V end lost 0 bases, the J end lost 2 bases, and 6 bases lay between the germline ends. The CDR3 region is CASSVEGAYNEQFF. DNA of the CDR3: TGTGCCAGCAGCGTAGAAGGGGCCTACAATGAGCAGTTCTTC.

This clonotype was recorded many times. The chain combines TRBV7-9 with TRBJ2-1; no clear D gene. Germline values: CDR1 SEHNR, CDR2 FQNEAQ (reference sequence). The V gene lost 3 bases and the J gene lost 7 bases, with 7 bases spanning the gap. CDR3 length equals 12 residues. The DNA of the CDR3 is TGTGCCAGCAGCTTTACAGCTAATGAGCAGTTCTTC. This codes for CASSFTANEQFF.

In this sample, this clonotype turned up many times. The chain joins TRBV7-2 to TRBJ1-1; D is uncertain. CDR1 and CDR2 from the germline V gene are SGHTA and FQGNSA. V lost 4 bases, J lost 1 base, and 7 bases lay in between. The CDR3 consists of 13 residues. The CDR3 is CASSSGQNTEAFF. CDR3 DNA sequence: TGTGCCAGCAGCTCCGGGCAGAACACTGAAGCTTTCTTT.

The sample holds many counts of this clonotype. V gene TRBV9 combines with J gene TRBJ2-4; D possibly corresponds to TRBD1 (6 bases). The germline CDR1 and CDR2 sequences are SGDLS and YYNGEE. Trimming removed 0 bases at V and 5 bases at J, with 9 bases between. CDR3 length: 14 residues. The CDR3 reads CASSVGGGQNIQYF. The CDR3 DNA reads TGTGCCAGCAGCGTAGGAGGGGGTCAAAACATTCAGTACTTC. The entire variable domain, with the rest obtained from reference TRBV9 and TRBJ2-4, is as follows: DSGVTQTPKHLITATGQRVTLRCSPRSGDLSVYWYQQSLDQGLQFLIQYYNGEERAKGNILERFSAQQFPDLHSELNLSSLELGDSALYFCASSVGGGQNIQYFGAGTRLSVL.

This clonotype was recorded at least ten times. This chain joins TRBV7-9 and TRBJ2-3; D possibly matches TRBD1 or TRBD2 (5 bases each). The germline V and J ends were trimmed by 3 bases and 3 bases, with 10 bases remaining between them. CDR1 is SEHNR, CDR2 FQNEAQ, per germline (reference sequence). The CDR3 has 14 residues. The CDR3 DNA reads TGTGCCAGCAGCTTTGTGAGGGGAACAGATACGCAGTATTTT. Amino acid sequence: CASSFVRGTDTQYF. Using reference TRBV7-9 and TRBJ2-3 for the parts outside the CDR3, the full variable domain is DTGVSQNPRHKITKRGQNVTFRCDPISEHNRLYWYRQTLGQGPEFLTYFQNEAQLEKSRLLSDRFSAERPKGSFSTLEIQRTEQGDSAMYLCASSFVRGTDTQYFGPGTRLTVL.

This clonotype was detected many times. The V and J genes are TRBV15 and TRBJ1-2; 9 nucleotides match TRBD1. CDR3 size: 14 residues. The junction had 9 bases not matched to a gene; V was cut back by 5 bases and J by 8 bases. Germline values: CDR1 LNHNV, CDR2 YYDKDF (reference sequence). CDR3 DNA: TGTGCCACCAGCCGACAGGGGGGATTAGGAGGCTACACCTTC. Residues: CATSRQGGLGGYTF.

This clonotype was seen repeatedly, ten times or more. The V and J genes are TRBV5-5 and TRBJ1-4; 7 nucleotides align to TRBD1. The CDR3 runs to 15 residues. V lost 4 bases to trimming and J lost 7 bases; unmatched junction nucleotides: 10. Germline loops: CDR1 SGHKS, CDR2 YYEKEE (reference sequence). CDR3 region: CASSRLTGRGEKLFF. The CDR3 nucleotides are TGTGCCAGCAGCCGACTGACAGGGAGAGGTGAAAAACTGTTTTTT.

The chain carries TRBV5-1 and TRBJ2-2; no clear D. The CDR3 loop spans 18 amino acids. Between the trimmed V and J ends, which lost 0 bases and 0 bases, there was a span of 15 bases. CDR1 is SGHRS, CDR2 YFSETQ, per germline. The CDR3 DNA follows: TGCGCCAGCAGCTTGGCCCTCTTATCCTGGGCGAACACCGGGGAGCTGTTTTTT. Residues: CASSLALLSWANTGELFF.

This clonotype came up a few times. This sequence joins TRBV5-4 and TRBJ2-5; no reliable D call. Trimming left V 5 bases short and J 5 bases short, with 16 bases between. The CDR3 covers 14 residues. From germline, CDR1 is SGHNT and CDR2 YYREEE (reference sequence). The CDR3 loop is CASSSVMMGETQYF. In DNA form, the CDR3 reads TGTGCCAGCAGTTCTGTTATGATGGGGGAGACCCAGTACTTC. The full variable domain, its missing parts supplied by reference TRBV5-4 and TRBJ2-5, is ETGVTQSPTHLIKTRGQQVTLRCSSQSGHNTVSWYQQALGQGPQFIFQYYREEENGRGNFPPRFSGLQFPNYSSELNVNALELDDSALYLCASSSVMMGETQYFGPGTRLLVL.

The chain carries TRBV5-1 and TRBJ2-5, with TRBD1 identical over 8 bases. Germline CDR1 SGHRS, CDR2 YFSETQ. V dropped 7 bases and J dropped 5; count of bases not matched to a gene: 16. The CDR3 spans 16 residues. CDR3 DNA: TGCGCCAGCGGGTCGACAGGGGCCTCCTTCTACGAGACCCAGTACTTC. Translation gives CASGSTGASFYETQYF.

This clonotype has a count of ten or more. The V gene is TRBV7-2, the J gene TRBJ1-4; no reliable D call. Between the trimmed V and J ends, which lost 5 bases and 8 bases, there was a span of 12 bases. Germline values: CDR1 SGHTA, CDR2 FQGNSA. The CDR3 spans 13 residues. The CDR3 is CASSRKGREKLFF. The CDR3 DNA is TGTGCCAGCAGCCGGAAGGGCAGAGAAAAACTGTTTTTT.

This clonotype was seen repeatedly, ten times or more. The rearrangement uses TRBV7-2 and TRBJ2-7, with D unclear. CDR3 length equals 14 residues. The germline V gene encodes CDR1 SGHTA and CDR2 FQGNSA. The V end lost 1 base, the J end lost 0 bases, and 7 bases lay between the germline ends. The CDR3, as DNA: TGTGCCAGCAGCTTAGTCGGATCCTCCTACGAGCAGTACTTC. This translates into CASSLVGSSYEQYF.

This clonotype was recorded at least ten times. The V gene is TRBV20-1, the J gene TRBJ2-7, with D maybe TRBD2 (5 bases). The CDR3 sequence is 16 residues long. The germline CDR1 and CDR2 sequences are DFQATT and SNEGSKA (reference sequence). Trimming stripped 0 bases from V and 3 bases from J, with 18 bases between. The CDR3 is CSARDPDLPPDYEQYF. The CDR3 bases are TGCAGTGCTAGAGACCCGGACTTGCCCCCGGACTACGAGCAGTACTTC.

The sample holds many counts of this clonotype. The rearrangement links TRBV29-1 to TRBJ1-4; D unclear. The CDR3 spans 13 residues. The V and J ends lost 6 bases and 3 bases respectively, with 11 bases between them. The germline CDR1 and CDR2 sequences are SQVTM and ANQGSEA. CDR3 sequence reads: CSVAQSANEKLFF. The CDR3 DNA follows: TGCAGCGTCGCACAGTCGGCTAATGAAAAACTGTTTTTT.

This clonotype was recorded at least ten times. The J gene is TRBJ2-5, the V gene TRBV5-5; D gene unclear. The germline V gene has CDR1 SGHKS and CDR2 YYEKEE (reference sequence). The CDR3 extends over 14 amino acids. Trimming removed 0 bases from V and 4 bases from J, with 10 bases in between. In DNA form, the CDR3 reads TGTGCCAGCAGCTTGGGGCACATGGGAGAGACCCAGTACTTC. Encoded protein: CASSLGHMGETQYF.

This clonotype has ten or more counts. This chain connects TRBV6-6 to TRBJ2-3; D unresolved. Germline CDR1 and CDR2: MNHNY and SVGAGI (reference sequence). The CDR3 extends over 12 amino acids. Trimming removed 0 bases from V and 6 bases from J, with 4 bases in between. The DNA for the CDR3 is TGTGCCAGCAGTTACTCCAGGGATACGCAGTATTTT. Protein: CASSYSRDTQYF.

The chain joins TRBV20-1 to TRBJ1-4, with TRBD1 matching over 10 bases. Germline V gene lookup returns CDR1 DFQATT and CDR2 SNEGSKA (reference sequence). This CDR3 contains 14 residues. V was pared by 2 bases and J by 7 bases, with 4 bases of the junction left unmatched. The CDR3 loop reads CSARRQGAGEKLFF. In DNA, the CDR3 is TGCAGTGCTAGAAGACAGGGGGCGGGTGAAAAACTGTTTTTT.